The next 17 T cell receptor beta chains were all read from a single sample in a study of CD8 T cells in Susac syndrome. RNA in amounts of about 0.5 to 1 ug was reverse transcribed with random hexamers. TCRdb called the immunoSEQ multiplex PCR reads again in MiXCR, with one record for every CDR3 protein. There are about 250,000 distinct CDR3 sequences in the sample; roughly 93% occur only once, and about 0.071% lies in the top ten. The sample taken for sequencing was CD4+ T cells from PBMCs. Receptors were obtained from a human donor with multiple sclerosis.

V usage is TRBV5-1 and J usage is TRBJ1-5; 8 nucleotides match TRBD1. Germline V gene sequence: CDR1 SGHRS, CDR2 YFSETQ. The junction had 6 bases not matched to a gene; V was cut back by 0 bases and J by 7 bases. The length of the CDR3 is 15 residues. The CDR3 sequence: CASSLGQGSEQPQHF. CDR3 DNA: TGCGCCAGCAGCTTGGGACAGGGGTCGGAACAGCCCCAGCATTTT.

The V and J genes are TRBV19 and TRBJ2-5, with 10 bases fitting TRBD1. CDR3 size: 13 residues. The J segment lost 5 bases and the V segment lost 3 bases, leaving 0 bases of the junction unmatched. Looked up from germline, CDR1 is LNHDA and CDR2 is SQIVND (reference sequence). The CDR3 loop reads CASSMGQGETQYF. DNA of the CDR3: TGTGCCAGTAGTATGGGACAGGGGGAGACCCAGTACTTC. Full variable domain (missing parts from reference TRBV19 and TRBJ2-5): DGGITQSPKYLFRKEGQNVTLSCEQNLNHDAMYWYRQDPGQGLRLIYYSQIVNDFQKGDIAEGYSVSREKKESFPLTVTSAQKNPTAFYLCASSMGQGETQYFGPGTRLLVL.

This sequence joins TRBV5-4 and TRBJ2-5; TRBD1 or TRBD2 may be the D gene (7 bases each). This CDR3 is built from 12 residues. Germline assignment: CDR1 SGHNT and CDR2 YYREEE (reference sequence). V dropped 4 bases and J dropped 10 bases, with 14 bases sitting between them. The CDR3 DNA follows: TGTGCCAGCAGCATGCAGGGGGGGTACCAGTACTTC. It encodes CASSMQGGYQYF.

This chain joins TRBV5-1 and TRBJ2-7; 15 nucleotides agree with TRBD2. The germline V gene has CDR1 SGHRS and CDR2 YFSETQ. This CDR3 has 18 amino acids. V gave up 4 bases and J gave up 5 bases; unmatched junction bases: 13. Here the CDR3 DNA reads TGCGCCAGCAGCCCCGGACTAGCGGGGGGGCCAAGGTCGGACGAGCAGTACTTC. It codes for CASSPGLAGGPRSDEQYF.

This rearrangement joins TRBV7-2 to TRBJ1-2; D unresolved. CDR1 and CDR2 (germline): SGHTA, FQGNSA. V was cut by 5 bases and J by 8 bases, with 15 bases left in between. The length of the CDR3 is 13 residues. DNA of the CDR3: TGTGCCAGCAGCCCCCGATTCCGATCCGGCTACACCTTC. Protein sequence: CASSPRFRSGYTF.

This chain joins TRBV11-2 and TRBJ1-1; D remains unclear. V was clipped by 2 bases and J by 11 bases, with 9 bases between them. CDR1 and CDR2 from the germline V gene are SGHAT and FQNNGV. The CDR3 is made up of 11 amino acids. The CDR3 nucleotides are TGTGCCAGCAGCTTACGTCAGGACGCTTTCTTT. Translation gives CASSLRQDAFF.

The chain joins TRBV7-2 to TRBJ1-2; 10 nucleotides line up with TRBD1. The CDR3 is made up of 15 amino acids. After removal of 1 base from V and 7 bases from J, the junction contained 6 bases not matched to a gene. Germline V gene lookup returns CDR1 SGHTA and CDR2 FQGNSA. CDR3 amino acids: CASSLGRQGAVGYTF. The CDR3, as DNA: TGTGCCAGCAGCTTAGGCAGACAGGGGGCTGTTGGCTACACCTTC.

V is TRBV9 and J is TRBJ2-2, with 8 bases fitting TRBD1. Germline-derived CDR1 and CDR2 are SGDLS and YYNGEE. With 3 bases clipped from V and 1 base from J, the junction kept 5 bases outside the gene matches. CDR3 length equals 16 residues. CDR3 DNA: TGTGCCAGCAGCGGGGTAGGGACAGGGAACACCGGGGAGCTGTTTTTT. Protein: CASSGVGTGNTGELFF.

On this clonotype itself: Germline and junction disagree at one end, which may indicate a read error. This chain links TRBV12-3 or TRBV12-4 with TRBJ2-4; 7 bases fit TRBD2. The CDR3 is 12 amino acids. The CDR3 nucleotides are TGTGCCAGCAGTTTTCGGGGGGTAAGGTTAGGCTTC. Its translation is CASSFRGVRLGF.

The J gene is TRBJ1-4, the V gene TRBV7-6; D gene unclear. Per the germline V gene, CDR1 is SGHVS and CDR2 is FNYEAQ. The V end was cut by 1 base, the J end by 4 bases, with 10 bases between. The CDR3 contains 15 residues. The CDR3: CASSLETAFNEKLFF. Here the CDR3 DNA reads TGTGCCAGCAGCTTAGAAACAGCCTTTAATGAAAAACTGTTTTTT.

This chain joins TRBV19 and TRBJ2-5; perhaps D is TRBD1 or TRBD2 (6 bases each). The germline CDR1 and CDR2 sequences are LNHDA and SQIVND (reference sequence). There are 13 residues in the CDR3. V dropped 10 bases and J dropped 4 bases, with 16 bases sitting between them. In DNA, the CDR3 is TGTGCCACTGAGGGGGGCCCAGGAGAGACCCAGTACTTC. Protein sequence: CATEGGPGETQYF. Full variable domain (outside the CDR3, taken from reference TRBV19 and TRBJ2-5): DGGITQSPKYLFRKEGQNVTLSCEQNLNHDAMYWYRQDPGQGLRLIYYSQIVNDFQKGDIAEGYSVSREKKESFPLTVTSAQKNPTAFYLCATEGGPGETQYFGPGTRLLVL.

The chain joins TRBV7-9 to TRBJ2-3; D is possibly TRBD2 (5 bases). Trimming cost V 1 base and J 3 bases, with 8 bases left between them. CDR3 length: 14 amino acids. Germline loops: CDR1 SEHNR, CDR2 FQNEAQ (reference sequence). CDR3 sequence (DNA): TGTGCCAGCAGCTTAGGCCCGGGAACAGATACGCAGTATTTT. Protein product: CASSLGPGTDTQYF.

The J gene is TRBJ2-3, the V gene TRBV15; 9 bases are shared with TRBD2. V lost 1 base and J lost 4; bases outside the gene matches: 9. The CDR3 covers 17 residues. The germline gives CDR1 LNHNV, CDR2 YYDKDF (reference sequence). The CDR3 region has the DNA TGTGCCACCAGCAGAGCCACCGGGACTAGCATCCCAGATACGCAGTATTTT. Translation gives CATSRATGTSIPDTQYF.

This chain uses TRBV3-1 with TRBJ2-3, with D possibly being TRBD2 (7 bases). Germline V gene data show CDR1 as LGHDT and CDR2 as YNNKEL (reference sequence). V gave up 9 bases and J gave up 0 bases, with 16 bases separating them. CDR3 length: 15 residues. Written as DNA, the CDR3 is TGTGCCAGTCAACGGGGGGCCACTAGCACAGATACGCAGTATTTT. This encodes CASQRGATSTDTQYF.

The V and J genes are TRBV12-3 or TRBV12-4 and TRBJ2-3, with 13 bases identical to TRBD2. CDR3 length equals 16 residues. Germline trimming cut 7 bases from V and 3 bases from J; bases unmatched to any gene: 7. CDR3 DNA sequence: TGTGCCAGCACCCGACTAGCGGGAGGTGGGACAGATACGCAGTATTTT. Translating gives CASTRLAGGGTDTQYF.

V usage is TRBV5-6 and J usage is TRBJ2-6; weak D call: TRBD2 (6 bases). The length of the CDR3 is 18 residues. With 4 bases removed from V and 2 bases from J, the gap between germline ends came to 19 bases. Germline CDR1 is SGHDT and CDR2 is YYEEEE. CDR3 nucleotide sequence: TGTGCCAGCAGCCGAGGAGGGGCGTACATCCCTGGGGCCAACGTCCTGACTTTC. It is translated as CASSRGGAYIPGANVLTF. The whole variable domain, remainder taken from reference TRBV5-6 and TRBJ2-6, is DAGVTQSPTHLIKTRGQQVTLRCSPKSGHDTVSWYQQALGQGPQFIFQYYEEEERQRGNFPDRFSGHQFPNYSSELNVNALLLGDSALYLCASSRGGAYIPGANVLTFGAGSRLTVL.

This sequence joins TRBV30 and TRBJ2-2; possibly TRBD2 for D (6 bases). The CDR3 extends over 20 amino acids. CDR1 is GTSNPN, CDR2 SVGIG, per germline (reference sequence). Trimming removed 6 bases from V and 1 base from J, with 30 bases in between. CDR3 in amino acids: CACANPVTFLGGKNTGELFF. The CDR3 DNA is TGTGCCTGCGCTAATCCCGTTACGTTTTTGGGCGGGAAGAACACCGGGGAGCTGTTTTTT.